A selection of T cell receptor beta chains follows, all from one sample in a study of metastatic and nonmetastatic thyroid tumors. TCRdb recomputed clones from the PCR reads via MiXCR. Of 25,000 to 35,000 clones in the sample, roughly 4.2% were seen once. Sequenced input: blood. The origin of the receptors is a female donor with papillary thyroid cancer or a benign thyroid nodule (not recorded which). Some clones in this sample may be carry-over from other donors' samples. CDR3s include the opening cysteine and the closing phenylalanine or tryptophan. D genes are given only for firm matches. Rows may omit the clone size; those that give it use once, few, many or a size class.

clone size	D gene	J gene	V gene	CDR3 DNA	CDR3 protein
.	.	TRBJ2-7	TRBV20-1	TGCAGTGCTATCGATAGGCGCTACGAGCAGTACTTC	CSAIDRRYEQYF
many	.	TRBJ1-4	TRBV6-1	TGTGCCAGCAGCTTGGGGGACACCATCCCAGCTGAGTTTTTT	CASSLGDTIPAEFF
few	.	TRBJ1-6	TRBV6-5	TGTGCCAGCAGTTACGACAATAATTCACCCCTCCACTTT	CASSYDNNSPLHF
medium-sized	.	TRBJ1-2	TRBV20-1	TGCAGTGCAGGGGGGGAGGGCCCCCTCTATGGCTACACCTTC	CSAGGEGPLYGYTF
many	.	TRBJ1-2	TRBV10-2	TGCGCCAGCAGTCTTCAGGGGAACTATGGCTACACCTTC	CASSLQGNYGYTF
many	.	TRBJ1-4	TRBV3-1	TGTGCCAGCAGCCAAGATATAGGAGCTGCTGGAGAAAAACTGTTTTTT	CASSQDIGAAGEKLFF
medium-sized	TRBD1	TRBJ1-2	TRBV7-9	TGTGCCAGCATTATGACAGGGGTTAACTATGGCTACACCTTC	CASIMTGVNYGYTF
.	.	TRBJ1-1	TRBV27	TGTGCCAGCAGTTCTACAGGGTCCCTGAACACTGAAGCTTTCTTT	CASSSTGSLNTEAFF
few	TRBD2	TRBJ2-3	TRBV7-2	TGTGCCAGCAGGCATACTAGCGGATACACAGATACGCAGTATTTT	CASRHTSGYTDTQYF
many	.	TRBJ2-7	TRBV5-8	TGTGCCAGCAGCTTGGGGGTGACAGCAGACTACGAGCAGTACTTC	CASSLGVTADYEQYF
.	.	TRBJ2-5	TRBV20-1	TGCAGTGCGGGACAAGAGACCCAGTACTTC	CSAGQETQYF
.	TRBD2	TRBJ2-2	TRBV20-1	TGCAGTGCTAGAGGGACTAGCGGGGACACCGGGGAGCTGTTTTTT	CSARGTSGDTGELFF
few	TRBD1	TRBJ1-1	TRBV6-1	TGTGCCAGCATCGGGACAGGGGGGACTGAAGCTTTCTTT	CASIGTGGTEAFF
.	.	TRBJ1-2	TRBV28	TGTGCCAGCAGGAGCACAGTGAGTTATGGATACGCCTTC	CASRSTVSYGYAF
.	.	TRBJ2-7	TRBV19	TGTGCCAGTAGTTCCGGGGCCGGGGACTACGAGCAGTACTTC	CASSSGAGDYEQYF
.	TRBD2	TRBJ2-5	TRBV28	TGTGCCAGCAGTTTGGAAGTAGCGGGGGGTCGAGAGACCCAGTACTTC	CASSLEVAGGRETQYF
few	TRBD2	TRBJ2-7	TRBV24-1	TGTGCCACCAGTGCGGCTAGCGGGAGTTACGAGCAGTACTTC	CATSAASGSYEQYF
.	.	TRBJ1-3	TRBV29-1	TGCAGCGTTGAAGAGGGCCACACCATATATTTT	CSVEEGHTIYF
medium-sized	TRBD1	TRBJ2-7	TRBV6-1	TGTGCCAGCAGTTACGCGGGACAGGGAGGCTACGAGCAGTACTTC	CASSYAGQGGYEQYF
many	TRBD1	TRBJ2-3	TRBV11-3	TGTGCCAGCAGTTCTCCGGGACAGGGGTCCGATACGCAGTATTTT	CASSSPGQGSDTQYF
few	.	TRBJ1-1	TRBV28	TGTGCCAGCAGTTTCCCCCCGAACACTGAAGCTTTCTTT	CASSFPPNTEAFF
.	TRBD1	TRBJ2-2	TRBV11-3	TGTGCCAGCAGTCCCAGACAGGGTACGAGCGGGGAGCTGTTTTTT	CASSPRQGTSGELFF
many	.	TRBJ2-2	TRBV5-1	TGCGCCAGCAGCCTATTGGAGGGAGTTACCGGGGAGCTGTTTTTT	CASSLLEGVTGELFF
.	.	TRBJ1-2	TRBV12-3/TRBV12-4	TGTGCCAGCAGTTGGGCAGAGTCTAATCGAGGCTACACCTTC	CASSWAESNRGYTF
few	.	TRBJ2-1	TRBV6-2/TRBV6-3	TGTGCCAGCAGCTCCGAGCGGACGGGGAGCTCCTACAATGAGCAGTTCTTC	CASSSERTGSSYNEQFF
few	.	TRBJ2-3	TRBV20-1	TGCAGTGCTAGGCCACAGGAGGGAACAGATACGCAGTATTTT	CSARPQEGTDTQYF
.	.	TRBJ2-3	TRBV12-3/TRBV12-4	TGTGCCAGCAGTTTAGCGGCTATCGGGACTCCAGATACGCAGTACTTT	CASSLAAIGTPDTQYF
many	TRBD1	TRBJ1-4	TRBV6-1	TGTGCCAGCAGAGACCGGGACAGAGAAGGCGAAAAACTGTTTTTT	CASRDRDREGEKLFF
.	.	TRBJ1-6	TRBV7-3	TGTGCCAGCACCTTGACCCCTAATTCACCCCTCCACTTT	CASTLTPNSPLHF
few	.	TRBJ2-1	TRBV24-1	TGTGCCACCAGTGATTTGCTTTACGGTGAGCAGTTCTTC	CATSDLLYGEQFF
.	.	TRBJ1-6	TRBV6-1	TGTGCCAACTCAGCAGGTACAGGCAATTCACCCCTCCACTTT	CANSAGTGNSPLHF
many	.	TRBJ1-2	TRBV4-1	TGCGCCAGCAGCCCCGAGAACAGGTTGAACTATGGCTACACCTTC	CASSPENRLNYGYTF
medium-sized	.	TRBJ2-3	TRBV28	TGTGCCAGCAGCCGATCAGGGATAGACACGCAGTATTTT	CASSRSGIDTQYF
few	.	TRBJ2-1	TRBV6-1	TGTGCCATCGGGACCGGCCGCAGGGGTGAGCAGTTCTTC	CAIGTGRRGEQFF
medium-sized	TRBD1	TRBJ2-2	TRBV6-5	TGTGCCAGCAGTTACGGGACAGGTGACACCGGGGAGCTGTTTTTT	CASSYGTGDTGELFF
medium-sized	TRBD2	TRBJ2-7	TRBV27	TGTGCCAGCAGTTTTGGCGGGAGGGCCGGTGGTAGGCAGTACTTC	CASSFGGRAGGRQYF